Shown below are 26 T cell receptor beta chains from a single sample sequenced in a study of T cell responses to AZD1222 COVID-19 vaccine. Sequenced by immunoSEQ multiplex PCR; TCRdb stores in-frame clones only, minus some. In the table there are around 170,000 clones, approximately 91% of which are singletons. Sequencing used peripheral blood, obtained on day 0 of AZD1222 vaccination. The receptors stem from an adult in good health.

The chain has TRBV4-1 and TRBJ2-1; D is possibly TRBD1 or TRBD2 (5 bases each). V gave up 0 bases and J gave up 3 bases, with 18 bases separating them. Germline CDR1 MGHRA, CDR2 YSYEKL. The CDR3 spans 18 residues. The CDR3 loop is CASSQEWGTDHYYNEQFF. CDR3 DNA sequence: TGCGCCAGCAGCCAAGAATGGGGGACCGACCACTACTACAATGAGCAGTTCTTC.

The table lists this clone with a count of one. The gene calls are TRBV19 and TRBJ1-5; no clear D. The CDR3 runs 13 residues. The germline V gene encodes CDR1 LNHDA and CDR2 SQIVND (reference sequence). The V gene lost 3 bases and the J gene lost 6 bases, with 9 bases spanning the gap. The CDR3 DNA sequence: TGTGCCAGTAGTATCCGAAGTCTTCAGCCCCAGCATTTT. This encodes CASSIRSLQPQHF.

The rearrangement uses TRBV28 and TRBJ1-5; D is perhaps TRBD1 (5 bases). The CDR3 runs to 14 residues. Trimming took off 3 bases at V and 4 bases at J, with 10 bases between the two ends. CDR1 is MDHEN, CDR2 SYDVKM, per germline. The DNA of the CDR3 is TGTGCCAGCAGTTTTGGGGGTTTAAATCAGCCCCAGCATTTT. Amino acids: CASSFGGLNQPQHF.

V is TRBV3-1 (or the pseudogene TRBV3-2) and J is TRBJ2-1, with 10 bases fitting TRBD2. From germline, CDR1 is LGHDT and CDR2 YNNKEL (reference sequence). Germline trimming cut 0 bases from V and 9 bases from J; bases unmatched to any gene: 11. The length of the CDR3 is 17 residues. CDR3 amino acids: CASSQERLAGVGSEQFF. As DNA, the CDR3 is TGTGCCAGCAGCCAAGAACGGCTAGCGGGAGTTGGCAGTGAGCAGTTCTTC.

V usage is TRBV6-6 and J usage is TRBJ1-2; perhaps TRBD1 as D (5 bases). Germline CDR1 reads MNHNY; CDR2 reads SVGAGI (reference sequence). The CDR3 runs 15 residues. Trimming left V 2 bases short and J 3 bases short, with 13 bases between. CDR3 sequence (DNA): TGTGCCAGCAGTTACCGGGGGAGCAGTTACTATGGCTACACCTTC. It codes for CASSYRGSSYYGYTF.

This rearrangement joins TRBV19 to TRBJ2-1; D tentatively reads TRBD1 or TRBD2 (5 bases each). Germline V gives CDR1 LNHDA, CDR2 SQIVND (reference sequence). This CDR3 contains 14 residues. Trimming took 9 bases from V and 2 from J, leaving 14 bases between them. CDR3 sequence (DNA): TGTGCCAGCAGAGGGACGGGTACCTACAATGAGCAGTTCTTC. The encoded protein is CASRGTGTYNEQFF.

V is TRBV3-1 (or the pseudogene TRBV3-2) and J is TRBJ1-4; D possibly corresponds to TRBD1 (6 bases). The CDR3 has 16 amino acids. Looked up from germline, CDR1 is LGHDT and CDR2 is YNNKEL (reference sequence). V lost 3 bases, J lost 2 bases, and 13 bases lay in between. The CDR3 DNA reads as TGTGCCAGCAGCCATGTCCCGGGACACACTAATGAAAAACTGTTTTTT. Protein: CASSHVPGHTNEKLFF.

The chain links TRBV18 to TRBJ2-2; D remains ambiguous. The CDR3 has 16 amino acids. In germline, CDR1 is KGHSH, CDR2 LQKENI. Trimming left V 5 bases short and J 5 bases short, with 18 bases between. The CDR3 sequence: CASSESRARWTGELFF. As DNA, the CDR3 is TGTGCCAGCTCAGAAAGCCGAGCGAGATGGACCGGGGAGCTGTTTTTT.

This chain connects TRBV9 to TRBJ1-6; 7 bases align to TRBD1. Germline V gene sequence: CDR1 SGDLS, CDR2 YYNGEE. V gave up 3 bases and J gave up 3 bases; unmatched junction bases: 3. The CDR3 has 15 amino acids. In DNA, the CDR3 is TGTGCCAGCAGCGCGACAGGGAACTATAATTCACCCCTCCACTTT. Translation: CASSATGNYNSPLHF.

The chain carries TRBV7-2 and TRBJ1-2, with TRBD1 matching over 12 bases. Germline-derived CDR1 and CDR2 are SGHTA and FQGNSA. The junction had 7 bases not matched to a gene; V was cut back by 5 bases and J by 6 bases. This CDR3 region has 15 residues. CDR3 amino acids: CASSTTGTGGDGYTF. CDR3 bases: TGTGCCAGCAGCACGACGGGGACAGGGGGCGATGGCTACACCTTC.

Here the CDR3 DNA reads TGTGCCAGCAGCGTAGGACAGGGGGGAGCCCTAGCGAACATTCAGTACTTC. It yields the protein CASSVGQGGALANIQYF. The chain combines TRBV9 with TRBJ2-4, with TRBD1 matching over 9 bases. The CDR3 totals 17 residues. Germline V CDR1 and CDR2: SGDLS, YYNGEE. Trimming at V came to 0 bases and at J to 7 bases, leaving 11 bases not matched to a gene.

V usage is TRBV5-8 and J usage is TRBJ1-6; D ambiguous. The CDR3 is made up of 14 amino acids. Trimming left V 4 bases short and J 5 bases short, with 10 bases between. Germline CDR1 is SGHTS and CDR2 is YDEGEE. For the CDR3, the DNA is TGTGCCAGCAGCGCTAACATACATAATTCACCCCTCCACTTT. Residues: CASSANIHNSPLHF.

J is TRBJ2-3 and V is TRBV28; D might be TRBD1 (5 bases). Germline CDR1 reads MDHEN; CDR2 reads SYDVKM. The CDR3 runs to 16 residues. V lost 3 bases and J 1 base, leaving 14 bases between the germline ends. This chain's CDR3 is CASSFQGMKGTDTQYF. The CDR3, as DNA: TGTGCCAGCAGTTTTCAGGGAATGAAAGGCACAGATACGCAGTATTTT.

The chain has TRBV9 and TRBJ2-3; weak D call: TRBD2 (5 bases). This CDR3 is 16 amino acids long. Germline V gene lookup returns CDR1 SGDLS and CDR2 YYNGEE. Trimming took off 4 bases at V and 3 bases at J, with 18 bases between the two ends. Here the CDR3 DNA reads TGTGCCAGCAGCCCCCGCTGGATAGCGATAACAGATACGCAGTATTTT. Amino acids: CASSPRWIAITDTQYF.

This chain links TRBV10-3 with TRBJ2-1; 7 bases agree with TRBD1. The V gene end was trimmed by 10 bases and the J gene end by 5 bases; junction bases not matched to a gene: 8. The CDR3 is 13 residues long. Per germline, CDR1 ENHRY and CDR2 SYGVKD. The CDR3 DNA sequence: TGTGCCACCACCGGGACAGTTAACAATGAGCAGTTCTTC. Amino acids: CATTGTVNNEQFF.

V is TRBV7-2 and J is TRBJ2-7; 7 bases agree with TRBD2. In germline, CDR1 is SGHTA, CDR2 FQGNSA. V was pared by 5 bases and J by 0 bases, with 4 bases of the junction left unmatched. CDR3 length: 14 amino acids. As DNA, the CDR3 is TGTGCCAGCAGCGCCGGGACTATCTCCTACGAGCAGTACTTC. It translates to CASSAGTISYEQYF. Drawing the rest from reference TRBV7-2 and TRBJ2-7, the complete variable domain is GAGVSQSPSNKVTEKGKDVELRCDPISGHTALYWYRQSLGQGLEFLIYFQGNSAPDKSGLPSDRFSAERTGGSVSTLTIQRTQQEDSAVYLCASSAGTISYEQYFGPGTRLTVT.

This rearrangement joins TRBV15 to TRBJ1-3; TRBD1 might be the D (5 bases). Trimming removed 0 bases at V and 1 base at J, with 10 bases between. Per the germline V gene, CDR1 is LNHNV and CDR2 is YYDKDF (reference sequence). This CDR3 region has 16 residues. CDR3: CATSRDAGSSGNTIYF. In nucleotides, the CDR3 is TGTGCCACCAGCAGAGATGCAGGGTCATCTGGAAACACCATATATTTT. Using reference TRBV15 and TRBJ1-3 for the parts outside the CDR3, the full variable domain is DAMVIQNPRYQVTQFGKPVTLSCSQTLNHNVMYWYQQKSSQAPKLLFHYYDKDFNNEADTPDNFQSRRPNTSFCFLDIRSPGLGDTAMYLCATSRDAGSSGNTIYFGEGSWLTVV.

The chain employs TRBV6-5 and TRBJ2-7, with D maybe TRBD1 (6 bases). CDR1 MNHEY and CDR2 SVGAGI come from the germline V gene. Deletions cut 0 bases from V and 6 bases from J, with 15 bases between. This CDR3 spans 15 amino acids. In DNA, the CDR3 is TGTGCCAGCAGTTACTCGTTTCAGGGGTTGACCGAGCAGTACTTC. This codes for CASSYSFQGLTEQYF.

The chain is built from TRBV6-2 or TRBV6-3 and TRBJ2-3, with D perhaps TRBD1 (5 bases). Germline CDR1 reads MNHEY; CDR2 reads SVGEGT. V lost 6 bases and J lost 5, with 9 bases in between. The CDR3 sequence is 12 residues long. The CDR3 DNA follows: TGTGCCAGCAGCAGGGCGGAAGATACGCAGTATTTT. Amino acids: CASSRAEDTQYF.

Concerning this clone itself: The junction departs from germline at one end; a sequencing error may be responsible. The V call is TRBV29-1, the J call TRBJ1-3; perhaps TRBD1 as D (5 bases). The CDR3 is 14 residues long. Germline loops: CDR1 SQVTM, CDR2 ANQGSEA. The CDR3 is CSVEGGTGENTIYF. In DNA form, the CDR3 reads TGCAGCGTGGAAGGAGGGACGGGAGAAAACACCATATATTTT.

The chain has TRBV5-1 and TRBJ1-1, with D possibly matching TRBD1 (6 bases). The length of the CDR3 is 15 residues. V lost 0 bases and J 6 bases, leaving 15 bases between the germline ends. Germline V lookup: CDR1 SGHRS, CDR2 YFSETQ. The CDR3 sequence: CASSLGTDRGSEAFF. Written as DNA, the CDR3 is TGCGCCAGCAGCTTGGGGACAGACCGAGGATCTGAAGCTTTCTTT.

The chain has TRBV10-3 and TRBJ1-2; unclear D gene. This CDR3 is 14 amino acids long. Trimming took off 1 base at V and 0 bases at J, with 6 bases between the two ends. Germline V lookup: CDR1 ENHRY, CDR2 SYGVKD. The CDR3 protein is CAISEYGANYGYTF. CDR3 nucleotides: TGTGCCATCAGTGAGTACGGAGCTAACTATGGCTACACCTTC.

This clone was observed a single time. The J gene is TRBJ2-3, the V gene TRBV18; TRBD2 matches at 7 bases. This CDR3 spans 16 amino acids. Germline-derived CDR1 and CDR2 are KGHSH and LQKENI. J was trimmed by 3 bases and V by 3 bases; bases with no gene match: 9. The CDR3: CASSPGGSPKTDTQYF. As DNA, the CDR3 is TGTGCCAGCTCACCGGGGGGGAGCCCTAAGACAGATACGCAGTATTTT.

The chain joins TRBV2 to TRBJ2-4; 8 bases align to TRBD1. The junction had 10 bases not matched to a gene; V was cut back by 6 bases and J by 0 bases. The CDR3 consists of 17 residues. CDR1 is SNHLY and CDR2 is FYNNEI in the germline V gene. The chain's CDR3 is CASSRTGQDLAKNIQYF. CDR3 coding DNA: TGTGCCAGCAGCCGAACGGGACAGGATCTAGCCAAAAACATTCAGTACTTC. The whole variable domain, filled in from reference TRBV2 and TRBJ2-4, reads EPEVTQTPSHQVTQMGQEVILRCVPISNHLYFYWYRQILGQKVEFLVSFYNNEISEKSEIFDDQFSVERPDGSNFTLKIRSTKLEDSAMYFCASSRTGQDLAKNIQYFGAGTRLSVL.

This rearrangement joins TRBV19 to TRBJ2-7, with 10 bases identical to TRBD1. The V segment lost 7 bases and the J segment 3 bases; nucleotides outside the gene matches: 6. The CDR3 totals 14 residues. The V gene's germline CDR1 is LNHDA and CDR2 SQIVND (reference sequence). CDR3 sequence reads: CASNHRDRGYEQYF. In nucleotides, the CDR3 is TGTGCCAGTAACCACCGGGACAGGGGCTACGAGCAGTACTTC.

This clone was counted only a few times. This chain connects TRBV19 to TRBJ1-1; 12 nucleotides line up with TRBD1. The CDR3 spans 18 residues. V shed 4 bases, J shed 1 base, and the junction held 10 bases outside the gene matches. The germline V gene encodes CDR1 LNHDA and CDR2 SQIVND (reference sequence). CDR3 coding DNA: TGTGCCAGTAGTACTCTGTCCCGGGACAGGGGGCCGAACACTGAAGCTTTCTTT. Protein product: CASSTLSRDRGPNTEAFF.